Described below is a single T cell receptor (beta chain) sequence and its context. The sample originates from a study of control samples from healthy donors and cancer patients. Clones were read by immunoSEQ multiplex PCR, and TCRdb kept only the in-frame ones, dropping some. The sample comprises some 120,000 clones, approximately 90% of which are singletons, and more than 6.5% rests with the top ten. The germline V and J ends were trimmed by 3 bases and 8 bases, with 10 bases remaining between them. The CDR3 length is 12 residues. The sample consisted of blood. The rearrangement uses TRBV12-3 or TRBV12-4 and TRBJ1-2; D is uncertain. The sequence came from a man between 18 and 29 years old in good health. CDR3: CASSFGVGGYTF. The CDR3 bases are TGTGCCAGCAGTTTCGGCGTGGGCGGCTACACCTTC.